These 9 T cell receptor beta chains were all obtained from the same sample, sequenced in a study of blood T cell repertoires in COVID-19. Here immunoSEQ multiplex PCR was the method, and the copy in TCRdb shows in-frame clones only, minus some. There are around 330,000 clones in the sample; approximately 91% occur only once, and 4.5% to 6.5% lies in the top ten. The sample consisted of PBMCs or T cells enriched from blood (not recorded which). The origin of the receptors is a man aged 55 to 70 who had recovered from COVID-19.

This clone was found once. The J gene is TRBJ1-1, the V gene TRBV18; D remains ambiguous. Germline V gene sequence: CDR1 KGHSH, CDR2 LQKENI. This CDR3 contains 13 residues. V gave up 6 bases and J gave up 6 bases, with 14 bases separating them. The CDR3 DNA reads as TGTGCCAGCTCTCCGACTACCGGGGCTGAAGCTTTCTTT. Amino acids: CASSPTTGAEAFF.

The V and J genes are TRBV19 and TRBJ2-2, with 7 nucleotides matching TRBD1. V gave up 5 bases and J gave up 1 base; unmatched junction bases: 4. The germline V gene encodes CDR1 LNHDA and CDR2 SQIVND (reference sequence). CDR3 size: 15 residues. The DNA for the CDR3 is TGTGCCAGTAGTGCCCACAGGGGGAACACCGGGGAGCTGTTTTTT. Translation: CASSAHRGNTGELFF.

The rearrangement joins TRBV28 to TRBJ1-6, with D possibly TRBD1 on 6 matching bases. Germline assignment: CDR1 MDHEN and CDR2 SYDVKM. This CDR3 contains 16 residues. V lost 1 base to trimming and J lost 9 bases, with 16 bases between them. The CDR3 nucleotides are TGTGCCAGCAGTTTATCGGCGGGGGGGCCAGGTTCACCCCTCCACTTT. Protein: CASSLSAGGPGSPLHF.

The chain carries TRBV5-1 and TRBJ1-1; possible D gene TRBD1, 5 bases. This CDR3 is 14 amino acids long. Trimming stripped 4 bases from V and 0 bases from J, with 10 bases between. Germline V gives CDR1 SGHRS, CDR2 YFSETQ. CDR3 sequence reads: CASSDPGVNTEAFF. DNA for the CDR3: TGCGCCAGCAGCGACCCGGGGGTGAACACTGAAGCTTTCTTT.

This clone was picked up one time. The chain carries TRBV27 and TRBJ1-5, with 7 bases lining up with TRBD1. CDR1 is MNHEY and CDR2 is SMNVEV in the germline V gene (reference sequence). This CDR3 comprises 15 residues. The ends lost 3 bases at V and 7 bases at J; junction bases unmatched: 9. CDR3 nucleotide sequence: TGTGCCAGCAGTTTCGACAGGGAATCTATCCAGCCCCAGCATTTT. Amino acids: CASSFDRESIQPQHF.

The chain couples TRBV10-2 to TRBJ2-7, with 8 bases aligning to TRBD2. Looked up from germline, CDR1 is WSHSY and CDR2 is SAAADI. J lost 5 bases, V lost 6 bases, and 9 bases had no gene match. The CDR3 extends over 14 amino acids. The DNA of the CDR3 is TGCGCCAGCAGGGGAAGCGGGAGCGCCAACGAGCAGTACTTC. This codes for CASRGSGSANEQYF.

The rearrangement joins TRBV18 to TRBJ1-6; tentative D call: TRBD1 (6 bases). Between the trimmed V and J ends, which lost 3 bases and 10 bases, there was a span of 7 bases. Per germline, CDR1 KGHSH and CDR2 LQKENI. This CDR3 comprises 12 residues. CDR3 bases: TGTGCCAGCTCACCGGACAGCTCACCCCTCCACTTT. It encodes CASSPDSSPLHF.

This clone was seen a handful of times. The chain combines TRBV30 with TRBJ1-5, with TRBD1 identical over 7 bases. Trimming took 3 bases from V and 1 from J; bases not matched to a gene: 6. Germline lookup yields CDR1 GTSNPN and CDR2 SVGIG (reference sequence). There are 15 residues in the CDR3. As DNA, the CDR3 is TGTGCCTGGAGCAACAGGGGAAGAAGCAATCAGCCCCAGCATTTT. As protein: CAWSNRGRSNQPQHF.

This clone was observed a handful of times. This chain connects TRBV4-1 to TRBJ1-2, with D possibly TRBD1 on 5 matching bases. V lost 3 bases and J lost 4, with 15 bases in between. The CDR3 sequence is 15 residues long. Germline V gives CDR1 MGHRA, CDR2 YSYEKL. The CDR3 nucleotides read TGCGCCAGCAGCCAGGCTGGGACGGGACTCTATGGCTACACCTTC. The encoded protein is CASSQAGTGLYGYTF.